This TCR beta chain originates from a study of blood T cells in healthy people across ages. The germline V gene encodes CDR1 LGHNA and CDR2 YSLEER. The CDR3 is 16 amino acids. V was clipped by 3 bases and J by 3 bases; unmatched bases: 11. Through a sample-barcoded 5' primer and a J-beta primer mix, a second PCR was run for about 6 to 11 cycles. TCRdb independently ran MiXCR on the 5' RACE reads; one entry per CDR3 protein. This sample has about 2 million distinct CDR3 sequences, with about 49% found just once. The origin of this receptor is a woman aged 40 to 55 in good health. Sequencing used blood. The rearrangement uses TRBV4-3 and TRBJ2-7, with 7 nucleotides matching TRBD2. CDR3: CASSQTHGGMDYEQYF. The CDR3 nucleotides read TGCGCCAGCAGCCAGACCCACGGGGGGATGGACTACGAGCAGTACTTC.